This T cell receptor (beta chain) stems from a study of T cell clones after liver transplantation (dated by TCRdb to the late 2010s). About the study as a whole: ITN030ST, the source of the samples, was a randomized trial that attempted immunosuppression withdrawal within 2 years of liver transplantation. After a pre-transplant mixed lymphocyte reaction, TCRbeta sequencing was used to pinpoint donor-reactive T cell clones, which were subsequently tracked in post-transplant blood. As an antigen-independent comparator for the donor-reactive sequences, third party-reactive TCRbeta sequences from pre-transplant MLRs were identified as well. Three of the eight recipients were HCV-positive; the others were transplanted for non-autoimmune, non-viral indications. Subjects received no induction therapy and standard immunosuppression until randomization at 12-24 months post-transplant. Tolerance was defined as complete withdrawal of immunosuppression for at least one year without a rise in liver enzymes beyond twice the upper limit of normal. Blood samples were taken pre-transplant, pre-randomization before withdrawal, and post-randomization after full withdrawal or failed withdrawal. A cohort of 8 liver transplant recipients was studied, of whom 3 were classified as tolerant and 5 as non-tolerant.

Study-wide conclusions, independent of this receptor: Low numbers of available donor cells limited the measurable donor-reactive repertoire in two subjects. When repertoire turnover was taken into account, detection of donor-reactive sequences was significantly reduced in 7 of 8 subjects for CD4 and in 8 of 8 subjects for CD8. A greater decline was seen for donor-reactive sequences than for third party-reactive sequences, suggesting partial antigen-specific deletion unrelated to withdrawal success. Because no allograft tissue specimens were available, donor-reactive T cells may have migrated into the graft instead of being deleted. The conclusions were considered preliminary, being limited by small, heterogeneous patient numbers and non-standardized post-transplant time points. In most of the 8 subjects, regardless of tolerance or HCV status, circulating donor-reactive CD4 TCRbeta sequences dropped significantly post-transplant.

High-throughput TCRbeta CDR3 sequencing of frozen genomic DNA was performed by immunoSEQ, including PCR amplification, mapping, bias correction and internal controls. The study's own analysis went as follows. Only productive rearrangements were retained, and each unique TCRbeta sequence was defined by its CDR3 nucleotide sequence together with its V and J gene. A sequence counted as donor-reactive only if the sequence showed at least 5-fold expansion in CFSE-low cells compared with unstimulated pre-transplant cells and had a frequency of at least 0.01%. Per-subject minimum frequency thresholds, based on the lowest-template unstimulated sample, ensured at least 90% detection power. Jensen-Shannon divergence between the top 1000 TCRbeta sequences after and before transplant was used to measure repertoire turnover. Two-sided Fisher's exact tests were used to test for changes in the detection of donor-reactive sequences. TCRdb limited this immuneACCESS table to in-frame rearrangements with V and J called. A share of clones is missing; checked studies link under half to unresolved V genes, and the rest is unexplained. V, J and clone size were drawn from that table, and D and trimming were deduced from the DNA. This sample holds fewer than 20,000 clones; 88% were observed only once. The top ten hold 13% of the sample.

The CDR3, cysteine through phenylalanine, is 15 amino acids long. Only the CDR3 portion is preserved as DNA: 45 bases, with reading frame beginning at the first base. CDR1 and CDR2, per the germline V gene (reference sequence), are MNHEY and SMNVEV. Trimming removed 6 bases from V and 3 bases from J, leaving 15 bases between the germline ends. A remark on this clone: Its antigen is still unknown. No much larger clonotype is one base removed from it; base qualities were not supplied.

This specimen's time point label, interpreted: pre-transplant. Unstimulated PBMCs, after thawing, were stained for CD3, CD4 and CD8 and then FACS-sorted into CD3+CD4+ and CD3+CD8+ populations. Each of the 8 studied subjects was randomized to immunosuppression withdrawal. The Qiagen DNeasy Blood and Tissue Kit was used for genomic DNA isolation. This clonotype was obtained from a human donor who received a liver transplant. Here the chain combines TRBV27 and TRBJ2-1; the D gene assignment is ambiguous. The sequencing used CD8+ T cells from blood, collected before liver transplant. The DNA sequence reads TGTGCCAGCAGCCTACTGGGCGCCGGCTACAATGAGCAGTTCTTC. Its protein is CASSLLGAGYNEQFF.